This T cell receptor beta chain was obtained from a study of blood T cells in healthy people across ages. Study at large: About one barcoded beta molecule per two T cells was the capture yield of template switching.

Findings and caveats of the study: No one knew whether donors had CMV, which possibly confounded expanded clonotype changes.

Turning to this clonotype: Its antigen is unknown.

Primed by a sample-barcoded 5' primer and a J-beta primer mix, a second PCR proceeded for about 7 to 12 cycles. Unique molecular identifiers of 12 random nucleotides labeled each cDNA. TCRdb analysed the 5' RACE reads with MiXCR anew, one entry per CDR3 protein. The data show some 1.5 million distinct CDR3 sequences, approximately 30% seen once. The CDR3 is 16 amino acids. Germline CDR1 LGHNA, CDR2 YSLEER. Trimming pared 4 bases from V and 3 bases from J, leaving 17 bases between. The receptor was isolated from a young woman in good health. Material: blood. The rearrangement links TRBV4-3 to TRBJ2-3; no firm D call. The CDR3 nucleotides read TGCGCCAGCAGCCCCCGCTATACTACCGTGACAGATACGCAGTATTTT. This sequence encodes CASSPRYTTVTDTQYF.